This entry is about one T cell receptor (beta chain). The clone's antigen remains unknown. The record has no base qualities; no much larger clone is one base away. These data come from a study of blood T cell repertoires in COVID-19 (TCRdb year 2020). About the investigation overall: Samples covering the acute and convalescent phases of COVID-19 were provided by collaborators in the United States, Italy and Spain. The sample metadata nearly always contained a de-identified subject ID, COVID-19 status, age in years and sex. Samples were obtained from the ongoing ImmuneRACE study (first 160 participants) and from 1,254 subjects provided by 6 global collaborators. Deeply sampled blood TCRbeta repertoires from subjects exposed to, actively infected with, or recovered from COVID-19 were included in the dataset. A freely available public database, intended as a resource for researchers studying the immune response to SARS-CoV-2, is where the repertoires were released. Where available, HLA class I and class II types were taken from metadata supplied by the sample provider and were not determined by assay-based typing. The material from the prospective study consisted of cDNA or gDNA derived from T cells, B-cell-depleted T cells, or PBMCs.

The immunoSEQ Assay, a bias-controlled multiplex PCR, was used to amplify TCRbeta CDR3 regions from genomic DNA. Per the authors' processing: The number of nucleated cells in each sample was estimated by amplification of reference gene primers within the assay. Sequence reads were collapsed and filtered to measure the absolute abundance of every unique TCRbeta CDR3 rearrangement. For each sample, productive Simpson clonality was calculated as the square root of Simpson's diversity index over productive rearrangements. TCRdb obtained this table from immuneACCESS and retained in-frame rearrangements with V and J assigned. These tables miss some clones; where compared with another copy, unresolved V genes account for less than half of the shortfall, and the remainder is unexplained. D and trimming were read from the DNA, whereas the V and J calls and clone size are those reported in that table. Across this sample there are about 170,000 clones, with less than 90% seen only once. The ten largest clonotypes hold 13% to 15% of the sample.

On the study overall, not on this receptor specifically: The quantity of clinical and demographic metadata differed by source and by participant and was supplied without curation.

Counted from cysteine to phenylalanine, this CDR3 has 17 amino acids. Of the read, only the CDR3 DNA is kept; its 51 bases are in frame from base 1. CDR1 is given as MNHEY and CDR2 as SMNVEV, both from the germline V gene (reference sequence). Trimming leaves V shorter by 1 base and J shorter by 6 bases, with the junction holding 8 bases beyond the gene matches. In Seattle, one collaborating source enrolled patients while the infection was active and tracked those patients longitudinally over the course of disease. Whole blood was collected in K2EDTA tubes by collaborating institutions according to the institutions' own protocols. For TCRbeta analysis, collaborator samples were shipped as frozen whole blood, as isolated PBMCs, or as DNA extracted from either sample type.

This receptor was obtained from a woman in her 70s with COVID-19, enrolled during active disease. The specimen was peripheral blood. The chain was built from TRBV27 and TRBJ2-1, and 11 junctional nucleotides match TRBD2. The CDR3 region reads CASSLLSMTSGANEQFF. The bases are TGTGCCAGCAGTTTATTGTCGATGACTAGCGGGGCCAATGAGCAGTTCTTC.